The 18 T cell receptor beta chains below come from one sample, sequenced in a study of blood T cell repertoires in COVID-19. Clones were sequenced by immunoSEQ multiplex PCR, and TCRdb holds only the in-frame ones, with some missing. The profile shows some 120,000 clones, about nine tenths of them singletons. The sample consisted of peripheral blood. The receptors here all came from a human donor with active COVID-19. The donor label of this sample is uncertain.

This clone showed up just a few times. The chain joins TRBV5-5 to TRBJ1-1, with D hard to call. This CDR3 comprises 11 residues. V was cut by 6 bases and J by 5 bases, with 8 bases left in between. Germline CDR1 and CDR2: SGHKS and YYEKEE (reference sequence). The CDR3 sequence: CASTPVTEAFF. CDR3 bases: TGTGCCAGCACGCCGGTTACTGAAGCTTTCTTT.

The chain carries TRBV6-5 and TRBJ2-3; TRBD1 matches at 10 bases. Germline values: CDR1 MNHEY, CDR2 SVGAGI. The CDR3 is 15 residues long. The V and J ends lost 8 bases and 4 bases, in that order; junction bases with no gene match: 9. Written as DNA, the CDR3 is TGTGCCAGCTCGATGACAGGGGGCTTCGCAGATACGCAGTATTTT. Translation: CASSMTGGFADTQYF.

The chain couples TRBV6-5 to TRBJ2-1; 12 bases are shared with TRBD2. CDR1 is MNHEY and CDR2 is SVGAGI in the germline V gene. The CDR3 runs to 13 residues. The trim removed 6 bases at V and 16 bases at J, leaving 10 bases unmatched. CDR3 protein: CASSPHLAGGHFF. The CDR3, as DNA: TGTGCCAGCAGCCCACACCTAGCGGGGGGGCACTTCTTC.

CDR3 residues: CASSYSGQGYEQYF. The DNA for the CDR3 is TGTGCCAGCAGTTACTCGGGACAGGGCTACGAGCAGTACTTC. The chain is built from TRBV6-5 and TRBJ2-7; 9 nucleotides line up with TRBD1. Trimming cost V 0 bases and J 3 bases; bases outside gene matches: 0. CDR1 and CDR2 (germline): MNHEY, SVGAGI. The CDR3 has 14 amino acids.

This clone has only a few counts. The genes are TRBV20-1 and TRBJ2-5; 7 positions match TRBD2. J was trimmed by 2 bases and V by 3 bases; bases with no gene match: 0. Germline loops: CDR1 DFQATT, CDR2 SNEGSKA (reference sequence). The CDR3 consists of 12 residues. The CDR3 sequence: CSASSGQETQYF. Written as DNA, the CDR3 is TGCAGTGCTAGTAGCGGGCAAGAGACCCAGTACTTC.

The chain joins TRBV7-2 to TRBJ1-5; 7 nucleotides agree with TRBD1. Per germline, CDR1 SGHTA and CDR2 FQGNSA. The CDR3 has 16 amino acids. J lost 4 bases, V lost 5 bases, and 11 bases had no gene match. CDR3 amino acids: CASSLMTGSANQPQHF. As DNA, the CDR3 is TGTGCCAGCAGCCTCATGACAGGGTCAGCGAATCAGCCCCAGCATTTT. Full variable domain (rest looked up from reference TRBV7-2 and TRBJ1-5): GAGVSQSPSNKVTEKGKDVELRCDPISGHTALYWYRQSLGQGLEFLIYFQGNSAPDKSGLPSDRFSAERTGGSVSTLTIQRTQQEDSAVYLCASSLMTGSANQPQHFGDGTRLSIL.

The genes are TRBV10-3 and TRBJ2-7; 8 positions match TRBD1. Germline V gene data show CDR1 as ENHRY and CDR2 as SYGVKD. Unmatched junction bases numbered 5, after V lost 7 bases and J lost 3 bases. The CDR3 sequence is 13 residues long. This chain's CDR3 is CAINRDRIYEQYF. For the CDR3, the DNA is TGTGCCATCAATCGGGACAGGATCTACGAGCAGTACTTC.

The J gene is TRBJ2-7, the V gene TRBV11-2, with 7 positions matching TRBD1. Germline V gene data show CDR1 as SGHAT and CDR2 as FQNNGV. The CDR3 runs 17 residues. V was clipped by 1 base and J by 2 bases; unmatched bases: 11. The CDR3 is CASSLGFMGQPTYEQYF. DNA for the CDR3: TGTGCCAGCAGCTTAGGGTTCATGGGACAGCCCACCTACGAGCAGTACTTC. Using reference TRBV11-2 and TRBJ2-7 for the parts outside the CDR3, the full variable domain is EAGVAQSPRYKIIEKRQSVAFWCNPISGHATLYWYQQILGQGPKLLIQFQNNGVVDDSQLPKDRFSAERLKGVDSTLKIQPAKLEDSAVYLCASSLGFMGQPTYEQYFGPGTRLTVT.

The chain links TRBV19 to TRBJ2-7; a possible D gene is TRBD1 (5 bases). V lost 3 bases, J lost 3 bases, and 15 bases lay in between. The length of the CDR3 is 15 residues. In germline, CDR1 is LNHDA, CDR2 SQIVND (reference sequence). As DNA, the CDR3 is TGTGCCAGTAGTATGAGCGCAGGGTCGAGCTACGAGCAGTACTTC. Its translation: CASSMSAGSSYEQYF.

The chain combines TRBV5-5 with TRBJ2-7; D is ambiguous. The CDR3 runs 13 residues. V lost 4 bases to trimming and J lost 2 bases, with 10 bases between them. Per germline, CDR1 SGHKS and CDR2 YYEKEE (reference sequence). The CDR3 DNA is TGTGCCAGCAGCCACCGACGGGCCTACGAGCAGTACTTC. Translated: CASSHRRAYEQYF.

DNA of the CDR3: TGTGCCAGCTCACCAAAGGCGACCGGGGAGACCCAGTACTTC. Residues: CASSPKATGETQYF. The rearrangement joins TRBV18 to TRBJ2-5; D gene unclear. The ends were cut back, 2 bases at V and 5 bases at J, with 12 bases in the middle. Looked up from germline, CDR1 is KGHSH and CDR2 is LQKENI. CDR3 length: 14 amino acids.

This chain links TRBV19 with TRBJ2-1; unclear D gene. The V gene lost 3 bases and the J gene lost 0 bases, with 9 bases spanning the gap. This CDR3 has 15 residues. The germline V gene has CDR1 LNHDA and CDR2 SQIVND (reference sequence). Written as DNA, the CDR3 is TGTGCCAGTAGTATGCTGGCAACCTCCTACAATGAGCAGTTCTTC. This encodes CASSMLATSYNEQFF.

J is TRBJ2-3 and V is TRBV5-5, with a tentative D call TRBD2 (6 bases). CDR3 size: 14 residues. Germline V gene lookup returns CDR1 SGHKS and CDR2 YYEKEE (reference sequence). The V end lost 0 bases, the J end lost 3 bases, and 8 bases lay between the germline ends. The CDR3 bases are TGTGCCAGCAGCTTGGACGCGGGGACAGATACGCAGTATTTT. Residues: CASSLDAGTDTQYF.

The chain uses TRBV5-6 and TRBJ1-1; D is ambiguous. This CDR3 region has 12 residues. With 4 bases removed from V and 7 bases from J, the gap between germline ends came to 11 bases. From germline, CDR1 is SGHDT and CDR2 YYEEEE. CDR3 sequence reads: CASSVGVGEAFF. DNA of the CDR3: TGTGCCAGCAGCGTAGGAGTGGGTGAAGCTTTCTTT.

V and J are TRBV5-6 and TRBJ2-5; 9 nucleotides agree with TRBD2. J lost 4 bases, V lost 1 base, and 8 bases had no gene match. This CDR3 spans 16 amino acids. Germline V gives CDR1 SGHDT, CDR2 YYEEEE. CDR3 loop: CASSLSRGGPVETQYF. As DNA, the CDR3 is TGTGCCAGCAGCTTGTCGCGGGGGGGCCCGGTAGAGACCCAGTACTTC.

This clone showed up just a few times. The chain recombines TRBV7-9 with TRBJ1-5, with a possible D match to TRBD1 (5 bases). Germline V gene sequence: CDR1 SEHNR, CDR2 FQNEAQ (reference sequence). This CDR3 spans 16 amino acids. V lost 5 bases and J 2 bases, leaving 16 bases between the germline ends. The CDR3 region is CASSHDSGWRNQPQHF. The CDR3, as DNA: TGTGCCAGCAGCCACGACTCAGGGTGGCGCAATCAGCCCCAGCATTTT.

V usage is TRBV21-1 and J usage is TRBJ2-1; the table names TRBD1, a call not compared with the DNA. TRBV21-1 is classified as a pseudogene. CDR3 size: 21 residues. The CDR3 DNA follows: TGTGCCAGCAGCCGACCCTCCGCGCAGATTTCAGGGGCGTATTCCTACAATGAGCAGTTCTTC. This encodes CASSRPSAQISGAYSYNEQFF.

This clone was observed once. CDR3: CASSPKYTTADRSNTEAFF. For the CDR3, the DNA is TGTGCCAGCAGCCCCAAATATACTACGGCGGACAGATCGAACACTGAAGCTTTCTTT. This chain links TRBV3-1 (or the pseudogene TRBV3-2) with TRBJ1-1; D may be TRBD1 (6 bases). In germline, CDR1 is LGHDT, CDR2 YNNKEL (reference sequence). V was cut by 4 bases and J by 1 base, with 25 bases left in between. The CDR3 is made up of 19 amino acids.